The 11 T cell receptor beta chains reported below all come from one sample, sequenced in a study of OX40 agonist ivuxolimab in advanced cancers. TCRdb's copy holds only in-frame clones and misses some; the assay was immunoSEQ multiplex PCR. The data contain approximately 75,000 clones, over 65% of them singletons. Specimen: CD4+ or CD8+ T cells sorted from blood, collected in a trial of the OX40 agonist ivuxolimab. These receptors originate from an adult with an advanced solid tumor such as melanoma, head and neck, liver or kidney cancer.

In this sample, this clone turned up once. V and J are TRBV6-6 and TRBJ2-3; D unresolved. The CDR3 is 15 residues long. Germline values: CDR1 MNHNY, CDR2 SVGAGI (reference sequence). V lost 1 base to trimming and J lost 0 bases, with 8 bases between them. This CDR3 reads CASSYFGYSTDTQYF. The DNA of the CDR3 is TGTGCCAGCAGTTACTTTGGCTACAGCACAGATACGCAGTATTTT.

The V and J genes are TRBV5-1 and TRBJ1-3; D not certain. The CDR3 runs to 15 residues. Germline V lookup: CDR1 SGHRS, CDR2 YFSETQ. V was trimmed by 0 bases and J by 1 base, leaving 8 bases between them. CDR3 coding DNA: TGCGCCAGCAGCTTGGGCCAGCCTTCTGGAAACACCATATATTTT. Residues: CASSLGQPSGNTIYF.

The rearrangement uses TRBV19 and TRBJ1-2; 10 nucleotides align to TRBD1. Germline assignment: CDR1 LNHDA and CDR2 SQIVND (reference sequence). This CDR3 is 13 amino acids long. The V segment lost 8 bases and the J segment 3 bases; nucleotides outside the gene matches: 3. CDR3 DNA sequence: TGTGCCAGTTCGGGACAGGGGTACTATGGCTACACCTTC. This encodes CASSGQGYYGYTF.

The gene calls are TRBV11-2 and TRBJ2-1; 8 bases match TRBD1. Germline V lookup: CDR1 SGHAT, CDR2 FQNNGV. The J segment lost 5 bases and the V segment lost 3 bases, leaving 3 bases of the junction unmatched. This CDR3 has 14 amino acids. The CDR3 loop reads CASSFIQGDNEQFF. In DNA, the CDR3 is TGTGCCAGCAGCTTCATACAGGGGGACAATGAGCAGTTCTTC.

V is TRBV19 and J is TRBJ2-2; D is unresolved. V dropped 6 bases and J dropped 3 bases, with 11 bases sitting between them. This CDR3 is 14 amino acids long. Germline V gives CDR1 LNHDA, CDR2 SQIVND (reference sequence). The CDR3 nucleotides are TGTGCCAGTAGCCAGCAGGCATACACCGGGGAGCTGTTTTTT. Translation gives CASSQQAYTGELFF. Full variable domain (outside the CDR3, taken from reference TRBV19 and TRBJ2-2): DGGITQSPKYLFRKEGQNVTLSCEQNLNHDAMYWYRQDPGQGLRLIYYSQIVNDFQKGDIAEGYSVSREKKESFPLTVTSAQKNPTAFYLCASSQQAYTGELFFGEGSRLTVL.

The rearrangement uses TRBV29-1 and TRBJ2-7; 11 bases line up with TRBD2. CDR3 length: 13 amino acids. Germline values: CDR1 SQVTM, CDR2 ANQGSEA. The V and J ends lost 4 bases and 4 bases, in that order; junction bases with no gene match: 3. The CDR3 loop is CSVGPSGRYEQYF. The CDR3 bases are TGCAGCGTTGGACCTAGCGGGAGGTACGAGCAGTACTTC.

The chain carries TRBV5-6 and TRBJ2-1, with 8 bases fitting TRBD2. V was clipped by 3 bases and J by 5 bases; unmatched bases: 7. The CDR3 covers 15 residues. The germline gives CDR1 SGHDT, CDR2 YYEEEE. The CDR3 is CASSYAGRVHNEQFF. For the CDR3, the DNA is TGTGCCAGCAGCTACGCCGGGAGGGTTCACAATGAGCAGTTCTTC.

This rearrangement joins TRBV7-3 to TRBJ2-3; 9 bases are a match to TRBD2. This CDR3 contains 14 residues. Per germline, CDR1 SGHTA and CDR2 FQGTGA. Trimming at V came to 4 bases and at J to 5 bases, leaving 4 bases not matched to a gene. The CDR3 loop is CASSSRGGQDTQYF. The CDR3 coding sequence is TGTGCCAGCAGCTCGCGGGGGGGCCAAGATACGCAGTATTTT. Full variable domain (rest looked up from reference TRBV7-3 and TRBJ2-3): GAGVSQTPSNKVTEKGKYVELRCDPISGHTALYWYRQSLGQGPEFLIYFQGTGAADDSGLPNDRFFAVRPEGSVSTLKIQRTERGDSAVYLCASSSRGGQDTQYFGPGTRLTVL.

The chain joins TRBV28 to TRBJ2-3; TRBD2 matches at 9 bases. Germline CDR1 MDHEN, CDR2 SYDVKM. The CDR3 consists of 18 residues. Trimming at V came to 3 bases and at J to 0 bases, leaving 10 bases not matched to a gene. CDR3 nucleotide sequence: TGTGCCAGCAGTTTTGAAATAGCGGGGGCCTCTAGCACAGATACGCAGTATTTT. It encodes CASSFEIAGASSTDTQYF. Filled out from reference TRBV28 and TRBJ2-3, the complete variable domain reads DVKVTQSSRYLVKRTGEKVFLECVQDMDHENMFWYRQDPGLGLRLIYFSYDVKMKEKGDIPEGYSVSREKKERFSLILESASTNQTSMYLCASSFEIAGASSTDTQYFGPGTRLTVL.

This sequence joins TRBV7-3 and TRBJ1-1; TRBD1 might be the D (5 bases). Deletions cut 4 bases from V and 4 bases from J, with 13 bases between. From germline, CDR1 is SGHTA and CDR2 FQGTGA. This CDR3 is built from 14 residues. The chain's CDR3 is CASSSGGESTEAFF. DNA for the CDR3: TGTGCCAGCAGCTCAGGAGGGGAATCCACTGAAGCTTTCTTT.

The V and J genes are TRBV15 and TRBJ2-5; TRBD2 aligns across 14 bases. The J call may be incorrect, as the DNA end agrees better with TRBJ2-7. CDR3 size: 15 residues. Germline V gives CDR1 LNHNV, CDR2 YYDKDF (reference sequence). The CDR3 DNA is TGTGCCACCAGCAGTGGGACTAGCGGGAGACGCGAGCAGTACTTC. Its translation: CATSSGTSGRREQYF.